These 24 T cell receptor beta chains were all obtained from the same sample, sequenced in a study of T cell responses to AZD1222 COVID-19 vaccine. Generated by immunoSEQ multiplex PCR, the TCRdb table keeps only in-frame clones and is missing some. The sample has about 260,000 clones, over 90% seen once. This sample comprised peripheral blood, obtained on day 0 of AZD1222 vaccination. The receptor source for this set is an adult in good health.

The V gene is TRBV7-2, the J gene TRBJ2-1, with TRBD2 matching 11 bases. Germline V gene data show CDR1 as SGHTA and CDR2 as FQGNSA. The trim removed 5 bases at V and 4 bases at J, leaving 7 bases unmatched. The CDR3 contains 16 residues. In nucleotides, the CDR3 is TGTGCCAGCAGCCTGGGACTAGCGGAGGGATACAATGAGCAGTTCTTC. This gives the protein CASSLGLAEGYNEQFF.

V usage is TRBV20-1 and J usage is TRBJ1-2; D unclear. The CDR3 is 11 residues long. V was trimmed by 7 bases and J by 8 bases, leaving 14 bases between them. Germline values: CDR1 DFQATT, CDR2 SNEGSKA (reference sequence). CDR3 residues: CSVGGRRGYTF. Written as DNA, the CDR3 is TGCAGTGTAGGAGGACGGAGGGGCTACACCTTC.

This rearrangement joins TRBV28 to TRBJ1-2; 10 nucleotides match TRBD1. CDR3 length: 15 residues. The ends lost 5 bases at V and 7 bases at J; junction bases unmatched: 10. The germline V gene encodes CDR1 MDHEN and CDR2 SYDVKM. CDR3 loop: CASSLGATGGFGYTF. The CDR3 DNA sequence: TGTGCCAGCAGTCTTGGAGCGACAGGGGGCTTTGGCTACACCTTC.

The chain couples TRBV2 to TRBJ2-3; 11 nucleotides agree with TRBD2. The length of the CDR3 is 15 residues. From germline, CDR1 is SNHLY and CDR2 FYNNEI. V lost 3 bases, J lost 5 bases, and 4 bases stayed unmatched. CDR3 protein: CASSEASGGLDTQYF. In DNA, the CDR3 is TGTGCCAGCAGTGAGGCTAGCGGGGGGTTAGATACGCAGTATTTT.

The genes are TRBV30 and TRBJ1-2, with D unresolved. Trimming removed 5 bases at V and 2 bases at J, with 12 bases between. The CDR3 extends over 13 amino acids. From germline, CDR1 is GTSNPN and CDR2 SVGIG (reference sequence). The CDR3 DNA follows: TGTGCCTGGGGCACCGGGATAAACTATGGCTACACCTTC. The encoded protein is CAWGTGINYGYTF.

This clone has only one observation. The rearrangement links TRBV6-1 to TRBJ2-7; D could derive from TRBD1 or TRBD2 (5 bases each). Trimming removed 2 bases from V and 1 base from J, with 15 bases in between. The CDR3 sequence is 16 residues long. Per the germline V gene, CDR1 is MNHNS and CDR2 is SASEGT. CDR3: CASSEPEGIVSYEQYF. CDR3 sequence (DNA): TGTGCCAGCAGTGAACCCGAGGGGATCGTTTCCTACGAGCAGTACTTC.

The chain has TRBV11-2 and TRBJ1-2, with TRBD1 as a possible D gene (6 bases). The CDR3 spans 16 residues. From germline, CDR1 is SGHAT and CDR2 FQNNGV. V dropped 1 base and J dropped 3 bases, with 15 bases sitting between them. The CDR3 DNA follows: TGTGCCAGCAGCTTAGCCCCGGACAGCGCGCACTATGGCTACACCTTC. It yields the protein CASSLAPDSAHYGYTF.

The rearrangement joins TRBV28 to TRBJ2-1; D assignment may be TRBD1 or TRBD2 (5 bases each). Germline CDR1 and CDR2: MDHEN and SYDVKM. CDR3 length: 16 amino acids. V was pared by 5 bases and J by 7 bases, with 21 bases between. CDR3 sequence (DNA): TGTGCCAGCAGTCCCGGGGACGGTCCGTCGGGTAATGAGCAGTTCTTC. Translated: CASSPGDGPSGNEQFF.

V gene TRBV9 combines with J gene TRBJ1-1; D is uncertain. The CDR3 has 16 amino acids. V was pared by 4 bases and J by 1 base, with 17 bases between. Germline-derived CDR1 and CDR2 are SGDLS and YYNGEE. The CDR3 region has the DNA TGTGCCAGCAGCATAAATTCTAGGACTGAGAACACTGAAGCTTTCTTT. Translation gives CASSINSRTENTEAFF.

CDR3 nucleotide sequence: TGTGCCAGCCGGGGCCCTAGGGATGAGCAGTTCTTC. Encoded protein: CASRGPRDEQFF. V and J are TRBV6-5 and TRBJ2-1, with D perhaps being TRBD1 or TRBD2 (5 bases each). Germline CDR1 reads MNHEY; CDR2 reads SVGAGI. V gave up 8 bases and J gave up 8 bases, with 13 bases separating them. The CDR3 spans 12 residues.

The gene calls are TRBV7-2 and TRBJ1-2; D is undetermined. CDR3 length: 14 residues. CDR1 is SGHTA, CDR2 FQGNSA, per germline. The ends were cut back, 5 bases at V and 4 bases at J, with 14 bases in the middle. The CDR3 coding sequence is TGTGCCAGCAGCCCAGGAGGAACAGCCTATGGCTACACCTTC. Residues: CASSPGGTAYGYTF.

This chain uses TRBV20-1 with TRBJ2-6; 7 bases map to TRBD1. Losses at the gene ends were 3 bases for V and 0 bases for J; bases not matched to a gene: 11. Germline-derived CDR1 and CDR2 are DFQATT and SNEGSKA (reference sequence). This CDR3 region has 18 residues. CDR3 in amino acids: CSASDGQGVSSGANVLTF. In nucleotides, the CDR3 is TGCAGTGCTAGTGATGGGCAGGGGGTGAGCTCTGGGGCCAACGTCCTGACTTTC.

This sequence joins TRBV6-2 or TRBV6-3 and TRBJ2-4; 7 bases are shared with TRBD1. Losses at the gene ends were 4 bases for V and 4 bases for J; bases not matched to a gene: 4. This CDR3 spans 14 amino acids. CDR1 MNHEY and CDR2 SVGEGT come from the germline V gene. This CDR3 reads CASSWAGGKNIQYF. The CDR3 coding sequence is TGTGCCAGCAGTTGGGCAGGGGGAAAAAACATTCAGTACTTC.

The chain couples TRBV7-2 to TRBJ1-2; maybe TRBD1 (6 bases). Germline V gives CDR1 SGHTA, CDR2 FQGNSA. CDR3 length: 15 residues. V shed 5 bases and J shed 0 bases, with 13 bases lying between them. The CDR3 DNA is TGTGCCAGCAGCCTCGCAGGGGCGGCTAACTATGGCTACACCTTC. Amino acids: CASSLAGAANYGYTF.

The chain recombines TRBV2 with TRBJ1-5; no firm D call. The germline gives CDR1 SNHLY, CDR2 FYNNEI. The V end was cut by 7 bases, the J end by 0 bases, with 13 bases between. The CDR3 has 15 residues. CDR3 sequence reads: CASTPGEYSNQPQHF. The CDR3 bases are TGTGCCAGCACCCCCGGCGAATATAGCAATCAGCCCCAGCATTTT.

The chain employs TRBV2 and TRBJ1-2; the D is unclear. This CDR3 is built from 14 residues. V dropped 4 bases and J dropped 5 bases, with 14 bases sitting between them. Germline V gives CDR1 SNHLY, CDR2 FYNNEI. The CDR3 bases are TGTGCCAGCAGTGGAGGAACTGCTTCGTATGGCTACACCTTC. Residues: CASSGGTASYGYTF. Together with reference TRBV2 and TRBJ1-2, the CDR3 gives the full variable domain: EPEVTQTPSHQVTQMGQEVILRCVPISNHLYFYWYRQILGQKVEFLVSFYNNEISEKSEIFDDQFSVERPDGSNFTLKIRSTKLEDSAMYFCASSGGTASYGYTFGSGTRLTVV.

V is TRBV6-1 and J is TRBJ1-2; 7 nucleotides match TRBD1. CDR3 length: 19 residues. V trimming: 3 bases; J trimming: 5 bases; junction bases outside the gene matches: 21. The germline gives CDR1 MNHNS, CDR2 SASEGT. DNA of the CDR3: TGTGCCAGCAGTGACCCACCAAACCTCACAGGGGCGTCGCTATATGGCTACACCTTC. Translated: CASSDPPNLTGASLYGYTF.

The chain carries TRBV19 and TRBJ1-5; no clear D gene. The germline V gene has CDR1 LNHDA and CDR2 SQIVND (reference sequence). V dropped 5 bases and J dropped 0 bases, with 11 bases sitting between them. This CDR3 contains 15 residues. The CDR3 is CASSFRQDSNQPQHF. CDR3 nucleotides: TGTGCCAGTAGTTTCAGGCAAGATAGCAATCAGCCCCAGCATTTT.

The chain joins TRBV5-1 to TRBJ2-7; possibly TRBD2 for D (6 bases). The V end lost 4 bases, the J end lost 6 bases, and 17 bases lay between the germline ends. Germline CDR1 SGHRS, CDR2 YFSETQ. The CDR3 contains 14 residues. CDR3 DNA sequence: TGCGCCAGCAGCCCCCAGGCGGGACCGGGCGAGCAGTACTTC. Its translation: CASSPQAGPGEQYF.

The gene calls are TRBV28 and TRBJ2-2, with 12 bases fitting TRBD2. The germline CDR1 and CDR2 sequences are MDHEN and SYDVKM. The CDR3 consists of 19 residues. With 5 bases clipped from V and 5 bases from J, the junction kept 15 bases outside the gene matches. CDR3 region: CASSLTPGLAGSWTGELFF. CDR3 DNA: TGTGCCAGCAGTCTCACCCCGGGACTAGCGGGCTCTTGGACCGGGGAGCTGTTTTTT. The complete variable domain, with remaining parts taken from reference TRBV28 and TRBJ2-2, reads DVKVTQSSRYLVKRTGEKVFLECVQDMDHENMFWYRQDPGLGLRLIYFSYDVKMKEKGDIPEGYSVSREKKERFSLILESASTNQTSMYLCASSLTPGLAGSWTGELFFGEGSRLTVL.

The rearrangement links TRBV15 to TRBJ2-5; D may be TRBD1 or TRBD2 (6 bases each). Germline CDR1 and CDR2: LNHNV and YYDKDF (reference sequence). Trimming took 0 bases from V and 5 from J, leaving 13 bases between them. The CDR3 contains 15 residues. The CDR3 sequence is CATSRDGGGIETQYF. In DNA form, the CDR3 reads TGTGCCACCAGCAGAGATGGGGGCGGGATCGAGACCCAGTACTTC. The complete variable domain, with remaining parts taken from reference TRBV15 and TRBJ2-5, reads DAMVIQNPRYQVTQFGKPVTLSCSQTLNHNVMYWYQQKSSQAPKLLFHYYDKDFNNEADTPDNFQSRRPNTSFCFLDIRSPGLGDTAMYLCATSRDGGGIETQYFGPGTRLLVL.

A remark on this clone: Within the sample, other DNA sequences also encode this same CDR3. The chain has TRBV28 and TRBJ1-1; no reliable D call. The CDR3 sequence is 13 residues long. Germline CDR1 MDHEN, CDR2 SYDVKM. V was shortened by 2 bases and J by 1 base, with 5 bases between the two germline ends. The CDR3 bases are TGTGCCAGCAGTTTAAGACCGAACACTGAAGCTTTCTTT. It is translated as CASSLRPNTEAFF.

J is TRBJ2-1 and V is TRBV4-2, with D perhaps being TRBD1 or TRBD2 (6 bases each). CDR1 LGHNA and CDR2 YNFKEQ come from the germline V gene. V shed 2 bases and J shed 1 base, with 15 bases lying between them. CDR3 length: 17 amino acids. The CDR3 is CASSQSRGGQSYNEQFF. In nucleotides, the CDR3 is TGTGCCAGCAGCCAATCGAGGGGAGGACAGTCCTACAATGAGCAGTTCTTC.

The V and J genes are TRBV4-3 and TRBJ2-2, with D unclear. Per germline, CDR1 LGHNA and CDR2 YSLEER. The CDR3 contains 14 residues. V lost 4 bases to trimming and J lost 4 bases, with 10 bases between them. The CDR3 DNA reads TGCGCCAGCAGCCTACTTGAAAGCACCGGGGAGCTGTTTTTT. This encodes CASSLLESTGELFF.